This T cell receptor (beta chain) was recovered during a study of cytomegalovirus exposure and HLA in healthy donors. CDR1 and CDR2 (germline): SGHRS, YFSETQ. V gave up 6 bases and J gave up 0 bases; unmatched junction bases: 4. The CDR3 runs 15 residues. Sequencing used immunoSEQ multiplex PCR; TCRdb keeps in-frame clones, though not all of them. Here the sample spans more than 140,000 clones, 85% to 90% being singletons. Findings and caveats of the study: Researchers counted about 150 TCR beta chains as cytomegalovirus-associated. Among TCR sequences, most were rare, though some public TCRs appeared in many donors. Subsequent analysis found a tendency for first-cohort TCR clusters to co-occur within the 120 or so validation repertoires.

Concerning this clone: As yet, its antigen is unknown.

The J gene is TRBJ2-2, the V gene TRBV5-1; TRBD1 agrees at 8 bases. Sequencing used PBMCs. The source of this sequence is a young woman in good health and CMV-seropositive. The CDR3 here is CASNMDRANTGELFF. The CDR3 nucleotides are TGCGCCAGCAACATGGACAGGGCGAACACCGGGGAGCTGTTTTTT.